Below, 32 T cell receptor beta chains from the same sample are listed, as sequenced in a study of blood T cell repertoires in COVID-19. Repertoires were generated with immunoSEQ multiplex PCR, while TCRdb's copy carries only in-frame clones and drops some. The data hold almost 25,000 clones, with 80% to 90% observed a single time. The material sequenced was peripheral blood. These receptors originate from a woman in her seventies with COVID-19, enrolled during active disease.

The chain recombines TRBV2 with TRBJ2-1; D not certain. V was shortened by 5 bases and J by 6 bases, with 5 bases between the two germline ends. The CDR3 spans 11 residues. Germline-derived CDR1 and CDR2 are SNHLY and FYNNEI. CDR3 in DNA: TGTGCCAGCAGTCCCGTCAATGAGCAGTTCTTC. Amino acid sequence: CASSPVNEQFF.

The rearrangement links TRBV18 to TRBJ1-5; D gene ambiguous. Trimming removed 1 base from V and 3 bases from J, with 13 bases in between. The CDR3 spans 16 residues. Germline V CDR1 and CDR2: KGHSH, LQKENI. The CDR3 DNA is TGTGCCAGCTCACCACTTCCCGGGAATCCCAATCAGCCCCAGCATTTT. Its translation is CASSPLPGNPNQPQHF.

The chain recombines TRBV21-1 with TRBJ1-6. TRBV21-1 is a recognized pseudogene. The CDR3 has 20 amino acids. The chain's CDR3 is CASIPPRWGTTVEGNSPLHF. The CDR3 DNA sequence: TGTGCCAGCATTCCCCCGAGGTGGGGTACTACCGTCGAGGGAAATTCACCCCTCCACTTT.

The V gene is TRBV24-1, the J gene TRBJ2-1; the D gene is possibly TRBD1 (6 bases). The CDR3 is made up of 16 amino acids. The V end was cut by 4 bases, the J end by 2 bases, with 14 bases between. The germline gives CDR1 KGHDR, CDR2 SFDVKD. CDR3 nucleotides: TGTGCCACCAGTGACCATATGACAGGCACCTACAATGAGCAGTTCTTC. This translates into CATSDHMTGTYNEQFF.

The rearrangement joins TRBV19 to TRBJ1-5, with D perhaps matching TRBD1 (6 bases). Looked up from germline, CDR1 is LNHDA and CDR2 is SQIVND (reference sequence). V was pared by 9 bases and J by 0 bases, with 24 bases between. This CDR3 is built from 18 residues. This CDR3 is CASGRGRHPIYSNQPQHF. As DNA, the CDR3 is TGTGCCAGCGGAAGGGGGAGACACCCAATCTATAGCAATCAGCCCCAGCATTTT.

CDR3 residues: CASSSWRGRGYEQYF. CDR3 nucleotides: TGTGCCAGCAGCTCTTGGAGGGGCCGGGGATACGAGCAGTACTTC. This chain connects TRBV11-2 to TRBJ2-7, with D tentatively TRBD2 (6 bases). Trimming removed 4 bases from V and 4 bases from J, with 17 bases in between. This CDR3 comprises 15 residues. The germline gives CDR1 SGHAT, CDR2 FQNNGV. Drawing the rest from reference TRBV11-2 and TRBJ2-7, the complete variable domain is EAGVAQSPRYKIIEKRQSVAFWCNPISGHATLYWYQQILGQGPKLLIQFQNNGVVDDSQLPKDRFSAERLKGVDSTLKIQPAKLEDSAVYLCASSSWRGRGYEQYFGPGTRLTVT.

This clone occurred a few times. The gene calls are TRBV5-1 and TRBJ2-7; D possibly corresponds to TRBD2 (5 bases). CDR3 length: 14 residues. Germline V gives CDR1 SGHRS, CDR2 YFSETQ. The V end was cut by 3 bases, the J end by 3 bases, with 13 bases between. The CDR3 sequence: CASSSSPADYEQYF. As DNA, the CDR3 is TGCGCCAGCAGCTCGAGCCCAGCGGACTACGAGCAGTACTTC.

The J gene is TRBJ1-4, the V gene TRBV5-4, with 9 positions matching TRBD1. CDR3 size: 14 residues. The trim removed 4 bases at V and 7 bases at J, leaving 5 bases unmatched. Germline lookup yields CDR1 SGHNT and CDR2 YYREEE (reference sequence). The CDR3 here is CASSARTGAEKLFF. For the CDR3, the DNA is TGTGCCAGCAGCGCCAGGACAGGGGCTGAAAAACTGTTTTTT. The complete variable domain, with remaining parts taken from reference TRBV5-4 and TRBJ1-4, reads ETGVTQSPTHLIKTRGQQVTLRCSSQSGHNTVSWYQQALGQGPQFIFQYYREEENGRGNFPPRFSGLQFPNYSSELNVNALELDDSALYLCASSARTGAEKLFFGSGTQLSVL.

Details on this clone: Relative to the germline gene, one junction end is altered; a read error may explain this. The chain's CDR3 is CASSLDRGSVFF. For the CDR3, the DNA is TGTGCCAGCAGCCTTGACAGGGGATCTGTTTTTTTT. This sequence joins TRBV7-2 and TRBJ2-3; 8 positions match TRBD1. CDR3 length equals 12 residues. The germline CDR1 and CDR2 sequences are SGHTA and FQGNSA.

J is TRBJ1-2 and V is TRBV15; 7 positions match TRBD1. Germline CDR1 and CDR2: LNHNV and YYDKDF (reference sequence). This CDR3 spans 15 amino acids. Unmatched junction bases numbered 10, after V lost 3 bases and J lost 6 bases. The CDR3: CATSRRQGGDHGYTF. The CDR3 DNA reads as TGTGCCACCAGCAGGAGACAGGGAGGAGATCATGGCTACACCTTC.

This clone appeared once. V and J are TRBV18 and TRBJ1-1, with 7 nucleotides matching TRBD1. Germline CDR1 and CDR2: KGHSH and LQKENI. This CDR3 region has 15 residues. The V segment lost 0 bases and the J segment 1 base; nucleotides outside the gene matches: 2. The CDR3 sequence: CASSPPQGGNTEAFF. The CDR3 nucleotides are TGTGCCAGCTCACCACCGCAGGGGGGGAACACTGAAGCTTTCTTT.

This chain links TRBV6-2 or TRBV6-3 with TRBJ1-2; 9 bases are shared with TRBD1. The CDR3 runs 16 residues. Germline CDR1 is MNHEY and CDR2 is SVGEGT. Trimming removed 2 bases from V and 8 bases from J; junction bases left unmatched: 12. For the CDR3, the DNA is TGTGCCAGCAGTTACGGCCCGGGACAGGGACCTTGGGGCTACACCTTC. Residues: CASSYGPGQGPWGYTF.

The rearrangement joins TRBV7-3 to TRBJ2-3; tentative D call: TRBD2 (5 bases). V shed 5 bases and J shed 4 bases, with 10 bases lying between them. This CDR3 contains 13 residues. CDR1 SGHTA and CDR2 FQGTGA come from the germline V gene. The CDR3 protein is CASSPPGADTQYF. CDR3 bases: TGTGCCAGCAGCCCACCCGGGGCAGATACGCAGTATTTT.

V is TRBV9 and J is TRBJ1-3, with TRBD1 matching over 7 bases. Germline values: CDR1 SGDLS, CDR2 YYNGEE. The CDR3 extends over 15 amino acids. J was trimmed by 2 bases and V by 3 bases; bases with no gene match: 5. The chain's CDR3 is CASSATGSPGNTIYF. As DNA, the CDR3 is TGTGCCAGCAGCGCGACAGGGAGCCCTGGAAACACCATATATTTT.

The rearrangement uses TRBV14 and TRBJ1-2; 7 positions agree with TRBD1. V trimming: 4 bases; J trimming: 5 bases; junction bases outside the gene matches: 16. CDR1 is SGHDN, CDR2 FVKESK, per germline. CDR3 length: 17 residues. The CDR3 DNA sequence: TGTGCCAGCAGCCCAGACTTTATGACAGGGTGGAAGTATGGCTACACCTTC. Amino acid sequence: CASSPDFMTGWKYGYTF.

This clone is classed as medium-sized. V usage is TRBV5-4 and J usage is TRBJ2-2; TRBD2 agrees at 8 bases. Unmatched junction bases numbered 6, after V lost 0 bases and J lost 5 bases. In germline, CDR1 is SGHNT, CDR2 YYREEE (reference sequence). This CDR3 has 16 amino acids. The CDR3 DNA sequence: TGTGCCAGCAGCTTGGGCCTAGCGGGTAAAACCGGGGAGCTGTTTTTT. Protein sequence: CASSLGLAGKTGELFF.

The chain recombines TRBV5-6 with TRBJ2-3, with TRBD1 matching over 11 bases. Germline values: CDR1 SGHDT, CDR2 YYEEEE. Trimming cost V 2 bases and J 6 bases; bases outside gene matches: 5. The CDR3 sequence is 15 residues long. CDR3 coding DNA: TGTGCCAGCAGCTTAGGAGGACAGGGGGCGGATACGCAGTATTTT. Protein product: CASSLGGQGADTQYF.

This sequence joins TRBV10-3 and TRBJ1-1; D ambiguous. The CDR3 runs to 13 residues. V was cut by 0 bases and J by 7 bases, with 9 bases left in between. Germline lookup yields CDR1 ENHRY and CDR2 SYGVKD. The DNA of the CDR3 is TGTGCCATCAGTGAGTCGACTCCTCGTGAAGCTTTCTTT. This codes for CAISESTPREAFF.

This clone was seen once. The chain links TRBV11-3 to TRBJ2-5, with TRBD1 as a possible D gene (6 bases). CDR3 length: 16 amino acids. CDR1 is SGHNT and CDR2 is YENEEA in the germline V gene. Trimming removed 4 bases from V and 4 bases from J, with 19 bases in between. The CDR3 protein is CASSSGPLGAAETQYF. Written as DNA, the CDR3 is TGTGCCAGCAGCTCGGGCCCGTTGGGGGCGGCAGAGACCCAGTACTTC.

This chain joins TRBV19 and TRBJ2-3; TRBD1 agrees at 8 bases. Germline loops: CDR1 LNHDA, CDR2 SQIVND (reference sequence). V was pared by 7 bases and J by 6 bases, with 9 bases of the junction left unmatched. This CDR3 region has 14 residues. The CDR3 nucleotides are TGTGCCAGTACGACAGGGGCCCCGTGGGATACGCAGTATTTT. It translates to CASTTGAPWDTQYF. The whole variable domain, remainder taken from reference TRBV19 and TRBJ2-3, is DGGITQSPKYLFRKEGQNVTLSCEQNLNHDAMYWYRQDPGQGLRLIYYSQIVNDFQKGDIAEGYSVSREKKESFPLTVTSAQKNPTAFYLCASTTGAPWDTQYFGPGTRLTVL.

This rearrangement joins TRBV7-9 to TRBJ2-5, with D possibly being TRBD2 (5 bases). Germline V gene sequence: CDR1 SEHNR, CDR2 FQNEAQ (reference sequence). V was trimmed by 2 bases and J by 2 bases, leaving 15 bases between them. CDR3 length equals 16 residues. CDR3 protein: CASSLRTPRGQETQYF. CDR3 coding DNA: TGTGCCAGCAGCTTACGGACCCCTAGAGGGCAAGAGACCCAGTACTTC. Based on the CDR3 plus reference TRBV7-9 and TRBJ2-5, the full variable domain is DTGVSQNPRHKITKRGQNVTFRCDPISEHNRLYWYRQTLGQGPEFLTYFQNEAQLEKSRLLSDRFSAERPKGSFSTLEIQRTEQGDSAMYLCASSLRTPRGQETQYFGPGTRLLVL.

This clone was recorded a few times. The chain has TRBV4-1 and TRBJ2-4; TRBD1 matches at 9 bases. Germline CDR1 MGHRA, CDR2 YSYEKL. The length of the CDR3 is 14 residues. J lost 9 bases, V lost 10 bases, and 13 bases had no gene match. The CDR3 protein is CATQGAPGLGIQYF. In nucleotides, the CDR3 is TGCGCCACACAGGGGGCTCCCGGGCTTGGCATTCAGTACTTC.

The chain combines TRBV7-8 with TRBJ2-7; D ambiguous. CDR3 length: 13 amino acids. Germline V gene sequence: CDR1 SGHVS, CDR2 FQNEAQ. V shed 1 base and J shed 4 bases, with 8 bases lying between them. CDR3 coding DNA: TGTGCCAGCAGCTTAGGGCAGAGGTACGAGCAGTACTTC. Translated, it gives CASSLGQRYEQYF.

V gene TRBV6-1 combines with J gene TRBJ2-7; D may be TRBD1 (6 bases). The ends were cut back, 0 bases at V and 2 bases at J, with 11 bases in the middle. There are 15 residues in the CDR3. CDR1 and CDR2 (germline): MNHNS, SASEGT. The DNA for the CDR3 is TGTGCCAGCAGTGAAGCGTGGACAGCCGCCTACGAGCAGTACGTC. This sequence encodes CASSEAWTAAYEQYV.

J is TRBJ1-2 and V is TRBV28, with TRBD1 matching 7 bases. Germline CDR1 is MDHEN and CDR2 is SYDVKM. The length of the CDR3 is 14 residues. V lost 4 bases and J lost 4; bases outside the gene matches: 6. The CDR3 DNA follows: TGTGCCAGCAGTTCCCCGACAGGGATCTATGGCTACACCTTC. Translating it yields CASSSPTGIYGYTF.

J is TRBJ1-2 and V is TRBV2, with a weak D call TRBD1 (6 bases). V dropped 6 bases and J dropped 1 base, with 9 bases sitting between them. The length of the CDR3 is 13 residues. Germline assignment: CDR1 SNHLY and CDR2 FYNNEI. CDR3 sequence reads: CASSPDSNYGYTF. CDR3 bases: TGTGCCAGCAGCCCGGACAGTAACTATGGCTACACCTTC.

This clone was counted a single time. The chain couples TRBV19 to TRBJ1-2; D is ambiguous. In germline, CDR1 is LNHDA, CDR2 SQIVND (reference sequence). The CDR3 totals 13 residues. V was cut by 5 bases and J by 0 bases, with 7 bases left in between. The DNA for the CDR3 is TGTGCCAGTAGTTTCAGGCCTAACTATGGCTACACCTTC. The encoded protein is CASSFRPNYGYTF.

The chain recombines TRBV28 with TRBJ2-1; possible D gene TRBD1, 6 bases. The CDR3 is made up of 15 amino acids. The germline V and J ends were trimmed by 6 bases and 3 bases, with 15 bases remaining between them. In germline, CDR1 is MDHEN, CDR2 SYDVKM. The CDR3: CASSPAGVLYNEQFF. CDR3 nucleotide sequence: TGTGCCAGCAGCCCAGCAGGGGTCCTCTACAATGAGCAGTTCTTC.

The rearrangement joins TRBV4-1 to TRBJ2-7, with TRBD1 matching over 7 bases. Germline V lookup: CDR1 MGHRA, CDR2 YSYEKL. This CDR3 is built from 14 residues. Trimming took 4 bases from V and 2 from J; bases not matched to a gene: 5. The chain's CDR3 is CASSLPDRAYEQYF. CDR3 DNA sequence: TGCGCCAGCAGCCTACCCGACAGGGCCTACGAGCAGTACTTC.

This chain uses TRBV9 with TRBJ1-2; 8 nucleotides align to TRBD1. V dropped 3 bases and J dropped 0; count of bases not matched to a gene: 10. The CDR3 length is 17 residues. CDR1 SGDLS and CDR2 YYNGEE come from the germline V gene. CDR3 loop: CASSAQPGTGANYGYTF. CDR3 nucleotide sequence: TGTGCCAGCAGCGCTCAGCCCGGGACAGGTGCTAACTATGGCTACACCTTC.

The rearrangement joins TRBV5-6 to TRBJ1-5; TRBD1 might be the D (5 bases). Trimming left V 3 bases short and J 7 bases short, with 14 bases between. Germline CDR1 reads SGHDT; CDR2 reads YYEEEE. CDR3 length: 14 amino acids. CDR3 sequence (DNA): TGTGCCAGCAGCTCCGGGACTGGGAGGCAGCCCCAGCATTTT. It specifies CASSSGTGRQPQHF. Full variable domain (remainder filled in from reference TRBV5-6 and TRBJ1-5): DAGVTQSPTHLIKTRGQQVTLRCSPKSGHDTVSWYQQALGQGPQFIFQYYEEEERQRGNFPDRFSGHQFPNYSSELNVNALLLGDSALYLCASSSGTGRQPQHFGDGTRLSIL.

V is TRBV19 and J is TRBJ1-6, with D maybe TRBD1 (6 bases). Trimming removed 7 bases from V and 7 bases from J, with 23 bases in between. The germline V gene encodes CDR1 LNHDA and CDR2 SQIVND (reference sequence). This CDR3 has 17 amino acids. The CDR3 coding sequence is TGTGCCAGTACCCCCCAAAGAGGGCTGAGGGGGAATTCACCCCTCCACTTT. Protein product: CASTPQRGLRGNSPLHF.